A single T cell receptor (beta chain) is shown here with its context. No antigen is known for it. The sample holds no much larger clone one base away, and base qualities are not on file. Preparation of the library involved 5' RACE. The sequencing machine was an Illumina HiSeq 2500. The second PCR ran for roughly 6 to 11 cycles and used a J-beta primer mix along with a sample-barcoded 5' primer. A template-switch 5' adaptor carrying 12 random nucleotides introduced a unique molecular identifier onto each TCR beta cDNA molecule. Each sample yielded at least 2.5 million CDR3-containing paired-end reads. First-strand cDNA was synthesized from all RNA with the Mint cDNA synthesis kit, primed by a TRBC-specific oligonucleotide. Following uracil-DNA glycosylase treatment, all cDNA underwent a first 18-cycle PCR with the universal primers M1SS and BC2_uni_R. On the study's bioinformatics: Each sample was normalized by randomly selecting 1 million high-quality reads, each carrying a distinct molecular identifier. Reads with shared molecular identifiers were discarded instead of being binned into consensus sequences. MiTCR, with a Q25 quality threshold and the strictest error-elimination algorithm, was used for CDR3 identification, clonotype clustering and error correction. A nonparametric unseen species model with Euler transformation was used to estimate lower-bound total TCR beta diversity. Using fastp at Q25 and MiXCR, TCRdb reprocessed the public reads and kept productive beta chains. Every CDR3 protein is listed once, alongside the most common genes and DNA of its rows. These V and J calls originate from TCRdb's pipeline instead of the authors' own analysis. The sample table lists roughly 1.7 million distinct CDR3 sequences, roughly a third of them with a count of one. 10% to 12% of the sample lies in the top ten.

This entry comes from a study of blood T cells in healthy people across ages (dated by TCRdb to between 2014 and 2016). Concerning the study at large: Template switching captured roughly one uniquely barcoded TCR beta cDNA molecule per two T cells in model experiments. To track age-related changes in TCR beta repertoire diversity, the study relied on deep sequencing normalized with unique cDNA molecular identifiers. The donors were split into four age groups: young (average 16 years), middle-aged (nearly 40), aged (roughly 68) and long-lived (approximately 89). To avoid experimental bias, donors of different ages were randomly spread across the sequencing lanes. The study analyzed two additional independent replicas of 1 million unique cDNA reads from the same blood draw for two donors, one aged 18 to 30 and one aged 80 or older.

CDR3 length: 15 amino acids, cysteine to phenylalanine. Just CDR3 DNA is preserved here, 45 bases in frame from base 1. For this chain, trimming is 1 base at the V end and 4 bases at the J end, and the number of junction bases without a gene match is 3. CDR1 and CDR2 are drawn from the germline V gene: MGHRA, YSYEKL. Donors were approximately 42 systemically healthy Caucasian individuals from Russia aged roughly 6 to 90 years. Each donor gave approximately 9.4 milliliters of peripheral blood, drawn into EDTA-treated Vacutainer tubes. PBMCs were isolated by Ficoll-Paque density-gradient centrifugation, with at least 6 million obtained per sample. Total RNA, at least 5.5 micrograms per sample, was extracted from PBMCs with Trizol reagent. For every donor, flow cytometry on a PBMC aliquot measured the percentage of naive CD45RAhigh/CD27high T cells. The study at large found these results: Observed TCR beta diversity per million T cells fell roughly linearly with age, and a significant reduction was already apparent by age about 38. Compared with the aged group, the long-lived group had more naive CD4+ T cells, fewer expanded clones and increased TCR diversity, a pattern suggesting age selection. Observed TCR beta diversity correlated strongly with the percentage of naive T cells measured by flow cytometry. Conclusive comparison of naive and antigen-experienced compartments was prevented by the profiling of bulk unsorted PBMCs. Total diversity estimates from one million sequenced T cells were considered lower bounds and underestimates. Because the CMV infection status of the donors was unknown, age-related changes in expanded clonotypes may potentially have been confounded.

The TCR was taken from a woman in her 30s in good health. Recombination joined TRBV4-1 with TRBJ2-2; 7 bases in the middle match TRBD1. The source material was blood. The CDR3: CASSQGGGATGELFF. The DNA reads TGCGCCAGCAGCCAAGGAGGGGGCGCCACCGGGGAGCTGTTTTTT.